Listed here are 26 T cell receptor beta chains from one sample, sequenced in a study of blood T cell repertoires in COVID-19. Measured with immunoSEQ multiplex PCR; TCRdb has only the in-frame clones, and not every one. Of 75,000 to 85,000 clones detected, almost 85% appear once; the ten largest clones hold about 6.9%. Sequenced: peripheral blood. Receptors were obtained from a human donor in a cohort sampled during active COVID-19.

The rearrangement links TRBV4-2 to TRBJ2-7; 9 bases agree with TRBD1. Unmatched junction bases numbered 10, after V lost 4 bases and J lost 6 bases. The CDR3 contains 15 residues. From germline, CDR1 is LGHNA and CDR2 YNFKEQ. The CDR3 DNA sequence: TGTGCCAGCAGCCCCCGGGACAGGGATAGGCGCGAGCAGTACTTC. Translation gives CASSPRDRDRREQYF.

CDR3 sequence: CASSYPQGVRGYTF. The DNA of the CDR3 is TGTGCCAGCAGCTATCCGCAGGGGGTCCGTGGCTACACCTTC. V and J are TRBV11-2 and TRBJ1-2; TRBD1 agrees at 7 bases. The CDR3 extends over 14 amino acids. V trimming: 4 bases; J trimming: 7 bases; junction bases outside the gene matches: 9. Germline V lookup: CDR1 SGHAT, CDR2 FQNNGV.

In its sample, this clone was seen once. J is TRBJ2-7 and V is TRBV4-1; a possible D gene is TRBD1 (6 bases). The V end was cut by 4 bases, the J end by 4 bases, with 17 bases between. Germline CDR1 MGHRA, CDR2 YSYEKL. The CDR3 runs to 15 residues. The CDR3 DNA follows: TGCGCCAGCAGCCCCTATGAAGGACAGATTTACGAGCAGTACTTC. It translates to CASSPYEGQIYEQYF.

The chain is built from TRBV29-1 and TRBJ1-1; 8 nucleotides match TRBD1. The junction had 12 bases not matched to a gene; V was cut back by 6 bases and J by 3 bases. CDR1 is SQVTM, CDR2 ANQGSEA, per germline. The CDR3 covers 15 residues. As DNA, the CDR3 is TGCAGCGTACACCCCCAGGGGGCACCCGACACTGAAGCTTTCTTT. Its translation is CSVHPQGAPDTEAFF. Filled out from reference TRBV29-1 and TRBJ1-1, the complete variable domain reads SAVISQKPSRDICQRGTSLTIQCQVDSQVTMMFWYRQQPGQSLTLIATANQGSEATYESGFVIDKFPISRPNLTFSTLTVSNMSPEDSSIYLCSVHPQGAPDTEAFFGQGTRLTVV.

This clone occurred a few times. This chain uses TRBV5-6 with TRBJ2-7; 7 nucleotides agree with TRBD2. Germline V lookup: CDR1 SGHDT, CDR2 YYEEEE. Germline trimming cut 5 bases from V and 6 bases from J; bases unmatched to any gene: 5. This CDR3 has 12 residues. The CDR3 is CASRRWGGEQYF. CDR3 sequence (DNA): TGTGCCAGCAGGCGGTGGGGGGGCGAGCAGTACTTC.

This chain connects TRBV7-8 to TRBJ2-7; D is possibly TRBD1 (5 bases). Per germline, CDR1 SGHVS and CDR2 FQNEAQ. Trimming pared 1 base from V and 2 bases from J, leaving 12 bases between. The CDR3 sequence is 15 residues long. As DNA, the CDR3 is TGTGCCAGCAGCTTAGGCAGGGTCAAGGCCTACGAGCAGTACTTC. It translates to CASSLGRVKAYEQYF.

This clone is a singleton in its sample. The V and J genes are TRBV19 and TRBJ1-1; D call uncertain. Looked up from germline, CDR1 is LNHDA and CDR2 is SQIVND (reference sequence). V lost 11 bases and J lost 0, with 13 bases in between. The CDR3 runs 13 residues. The CDR3 DNA follows: TGTGCCGTATCAAACCGGTTGAACACTGAAGCTTTCTTT. Amino acids: CAVSNRLNTEAFF. Drawing the rest from reference TRBV19 and TRBJ1-1, the complete variable domain is DGGITQSPKYLFRKEGQNVTLSCEQNLNHDAMYWYRQDPGQGLRLIYYSQIVNDFQKGDIAEGYSVSREKKESFPLTVTSAQKNPTAFYLCAVSNRLNTEAFFGQGTRLTVV.

The gene calls are TRBV2 and TRBJ1-1, with TRBD1 matching over 8 bases. The CDR3 totals 16 residues. CDR1 is SNHLY, CDR2 FYNNEI, per germline. After removal of 5 bases from V and 0 bases from J, the junction contained 8 bases not matched to a gene. DNA for the CDR3: TGTGCCAGCAGTCTAACCAGGGGGCGGATGAACACTGAAGCTTTCTTT. Translating gives CASSLTRGRMNTEAFF.

The gene calls are TRBV6-1 and TRBJ2-7; D is uncertain. This CDR3 has 16 residues. Per germline, CDR1 MNHNS and CDR2 SASEGT. The ends were cut back, 0 bases at V and 8 bases at J, with 20 bases in the middle. CDR3 protein: CASSEALGPTDGKQYF. The CDR3 DNA sequence: TGTGCCAGCAGTGAAGCGCTCGGCCCCACAGACGGAAAGCAGTACTTC.

The chain combines TRBV6-1 with TRBJ2-7; 9 bases match TRBD1. The CDR3 spans 14 residues. Per the germline V gene, CDR1 is MNHNS and CDR2 is SASEGT. V lost 3 bases to trimming and J lost 2 bases; unmatched junction nucleotides: 2. CDR3 nucleotides: TGTGCCAGCAGTGACGGGACAGGGCCCTACGAGCAGTACTTC. Translation: CASSDGTGPYEQYF.

This rearrangement joins TRBV11-2 to TRBJ1-2; D ambiguous. The CDR3 covers 13 residues. V lost 1 base and J 8 bases, leaving 11 bases between the germline ends. CDR1 SGHAT and CDR2 FQNNGV come from the germline V gene. The CDR3 here is CASSLGPEGGYTF. CDR3 sequence (DNA): TGTGCCAGCAGCTTAGGTCCAGAGGGCGGCTACACCTTC.

The chain recombines TRBV7-6 with TRBJ2-2, with D possibly being TRBD1 (7 bases). From germline, CDR1 is SGHVS and CDR2 FNYEAQ. The CDR3 runs to 17 residues. V dropped 4 bases and J dropped 4 bases, with 19 bases sitting between them. The CDR3 coding sequence is TGTGCCAGCAGCTACCCCAGGGGGGTGAGGGGCACCGGGGAGCTGTTTTTT. Its translation: CASSYPRGVRGTGELFF.

The CDR3 DNA reads TGCAGCGTCTCGGTGGGGGGCGGGGGTATTACAGAGACCCAGTACTTC. This translates into CSVSVGGGGITETQYF. V usage is TRBV29-1 and J usage is TRBJ2-5; D might be TRBD2 (7 bases). Trimming left V 6 bases short and J 4 bases short, with 24 bases between. Looked up from germline, CDR1 is SQVTM and CDR2 is ANQGSEA. The CDR3 contains 16 residues. Using reference TRBV29-1 and TRBJ2-5 for the parts outside the CDR3, the full variable domain is SAVISQKPSRDICQRGTSLTIQCQVDSQVTMMFWYRQQPGQSLTLIATANQGSEATYESGFVIDKFPISRPNLTFSTLTVSNMSPEDSSIYLCSVSVGGGGITETQYFGPGTRLLVL.

This chain joins TRBV9 and TRBJ1-4; no definite D call. In germline, CDR1 is SGDLS, CDR2 YYNGEE. The CDR3 has 14 residues. V shed 4 bases and J shed 0 bases, with 7 bases lying between them. CDR3: CASSLAATNEKLFF. In DNA form, the CDR3 reads TGTGCCAGCAGCCTGGCAGCAACTAATGAAAAACTGTTTTTT.

The chain couples TRBV5-1 to TRBJ1-4, with D unclear. Trimming took off 4 bases at V and 0 bases at J, with 13 bases between the two ends. The germline CDR1 and CDR2 sequences are SGHRS and YFSETQ. The CDR3 extends over 16 amino acids. The chain's CDR3 is CASSRQPRTTNEKLFF. The CDR3 DNA reads as TGCGCCAGCAGCCGACAACCACGGACAACTAATGAAAAACTGTTTTTT.

This clone was seen a single time. The gene calls are TRBV11-3 and TRBJ2-3; 7 bases agree with TRBD2. The CDR3 consists of 14 residues. V shed 5 bases and J 0 bases; nucleotides not matched to a gene: 2. Germline assignment: CDR1 SGHNT and CDR2 YENEEA. The CDR3 loop is CASSGSGSTDTQYF. The DNA for the CDR3 is TGTGCCAGCAGCGGTAGCGGGAGCACAGATACGCAGTATTTT.

This clone was found once. The chain couples TRBV5-1 to TRBJ2-6, with TRBD1 matching 9 bases. The CDR3 totals 18 residues. Germline V lookup: CDR1 SGHRS, CDR2 YFSETQ. With V trimmed by 2 bases and J by 0 bases, 6 bases remained unmatched. The CDR3 loop reads CASSFVGQGFSGANVLTF. CDR3 in DNA: TGCGCCAGCAGCTTTGTAGGACAGGGGTTCTCTGGGGCCAACGTCCTGACTTTC.

This sequence joins TRBV7-6 and TRBJ1-4, with TRBD1 as a possible D gene (5 bases). CDR3 length: 18 residues. The germline V gene has CDR1 SGHVS and CDR2 FNYEAQ. V lost 1 base, J lost 7 bases, and 22 bases lay in between. CDR3 nucleotide sequence: TGTGCCAGCAGCTTAGAGGGGATGAGGCAGCCCGCCCCTGAAAAACTGTTTTTT. Protein product: CASSLEGMRQPAPEKLFF. Complete variable domain (other parts from reference TRBV7-6 and TRBJ1-4): GAGVSQSPRYKVTKRGQDVALRCDPISGHVSLYWYRQALGQGPEFLTYFNYEAQQDKSGLPNDRFSAERPEGSISTLTIQRTEQRDSAMYRCASSLEGMRQPAPEKLFFGSGTQLSVL.

This clone was recorded only once. The J gene is TRBJ1-2, the V gene TRBV19; TRBD1 aligns across 7 bases. Germline CDR1 reads LNHDA; CDR2 reads SQIVND (reference sequence). The CDR3 has 15 residues. V lost 4 bases and J lost 0; bases outside the gene matches: 5. The CDR3 region has the DNA TGTGCCAGTAGTAGGGGACAGACAGCTAACTATGGCTACACCTTC. It codes for CASSRGQTANYGYTF.

The genes are TRBV27 and TRBJ2-1; D might be TRBD2 (7 bases). CDR1 MNHEY and CDR2 SMNVEV come from the germline V gene (reference sequence). V shed 4 bases and J shed 8 bases, with 18 bases lying between them. This CDR3 spans 15 amino acids. This CDR3 reads CASSSPWGGRDEQFF. The CDR3 nucleotides read TGTGCCAGCAGTTCCCCGTGGGGGGGCAGGGATGAGCAGTTCTTC.

The chain links TRBV3-1 (or the pseudogene TRBV3-2) to TRBJ1-1, with D unclear. CDR3 length: 14 amino acids. Germline V gives CDR1 LGHDT, CDR2 YNNKEL (reference sequence). The V gene lost 1 base and the J gene lost 5 bases, with 11 bases spanning the gap. CDR3 nucleotides: TGTGCCAGCAGCCAAGTTGCGCGGGGAACTGAAGCTTTCTTT. Residues: CASSQVARGTEAFF.

The chain recombines TRBV10-1 with TRBJ1-1; D ambiguous. Trimming pared 0 bases from V and 1 base from J, leaving 9 bases between. In germline, CDR1 is WNHNN, CDR2 SYGVQD (reference sequence). The CDR3 is 15 amino acids. CDR3 region: CASSESRRGNTEAFF. CDR3 DNA sequence: TGCGCCAGCAGTGAGTCGAGGCGGGGGAACACTGAAGCTTTCTTT.

This sequence joins TRBV6-2 or TRBV6-3 and TRBJ2-5; no reliable D call. V was pared by 4 bases and J by 2 bases, with 2 bases between. The CDR3 length is 11 residues. Germline V gene sequence: CDR1 MNHEY, CDR2 SVGEGT. Here the CDR3 DNA reads TGTGCCAGCAGTTCTCAAGAGACCCAGTACTTC. The encoded protein is CASSSQETQYF.

J is TRBJ1-5 and V is TRBV19, with TRBD1 matching 7 bases. Germline assignment: CDR1 LNHDA and CDR2 SQIVND (reference sequence). This CDR3 region has 15 residues. Unmatched junction bases numbered 4, after V lost 5 bases and J lost 0 bases. Here the CDR3 DNA reads TGTGCCAGTAGTCCCAGGGACAGTAGCAATCAGCCCCAGCATTTT. This translates into CASSPRDSSNQPQHF.

The rearrangement links TRBV5-8 to TRBJ1-1; D remains unclear. CDR1 is SGHTS, CDR2 YDEGEE, per germline. There are 11 residues in the CDR3. The V and J ends lost 0 bases and 11 bases respectively, with 8 bases between them. The CDR3, as DNA: TGTGCCAGCAGCTTGGAGGTCGGGGCTTTCTTT. Its translation: CASSLEVGAFF.

The gene calls are TRBV5-1 and TRBJ1-5, with 7 bases lining up with TRBD1. J lost 2 bases, V lost 1 base, and 6 bases had no gene match. CDR3 length: 16 amino acids. CDR1 and CDR2 from the germline V gene are SGHRS and YFSETQ. The CDR3 sequence: CASSLYETGGNQPQHF. The CDR3 DNA follows: TGCGCCAGCAGCTTGTATGAAACAGGGGGCAATCAGCCCCAGCATTTT.